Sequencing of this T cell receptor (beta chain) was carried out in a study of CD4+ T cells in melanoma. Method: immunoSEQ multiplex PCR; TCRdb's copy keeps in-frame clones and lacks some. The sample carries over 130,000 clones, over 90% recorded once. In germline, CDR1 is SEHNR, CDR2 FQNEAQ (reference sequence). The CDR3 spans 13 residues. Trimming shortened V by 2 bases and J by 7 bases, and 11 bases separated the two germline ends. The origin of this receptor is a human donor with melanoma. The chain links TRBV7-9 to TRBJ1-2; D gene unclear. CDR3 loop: CASSLLTNGGYTF. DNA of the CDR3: TGTGCCAGCAGCTTATTAACGAACGGTGGCTACACCTTC.